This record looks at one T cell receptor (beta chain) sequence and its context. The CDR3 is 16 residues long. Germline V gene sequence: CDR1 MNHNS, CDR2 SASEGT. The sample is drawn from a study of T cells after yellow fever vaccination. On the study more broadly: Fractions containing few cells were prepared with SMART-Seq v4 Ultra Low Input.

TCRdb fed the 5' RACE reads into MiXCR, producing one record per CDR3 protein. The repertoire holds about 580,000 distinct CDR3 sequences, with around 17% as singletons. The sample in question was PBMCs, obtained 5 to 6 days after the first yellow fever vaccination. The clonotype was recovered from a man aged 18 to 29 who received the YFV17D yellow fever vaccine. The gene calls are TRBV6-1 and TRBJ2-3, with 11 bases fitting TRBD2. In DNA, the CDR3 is TGTGCGGCCGGGGCTAGCGGGGGGAGGGACACAGATACGCAGTATTTT. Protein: CAAGASGGRDTDTQYF.